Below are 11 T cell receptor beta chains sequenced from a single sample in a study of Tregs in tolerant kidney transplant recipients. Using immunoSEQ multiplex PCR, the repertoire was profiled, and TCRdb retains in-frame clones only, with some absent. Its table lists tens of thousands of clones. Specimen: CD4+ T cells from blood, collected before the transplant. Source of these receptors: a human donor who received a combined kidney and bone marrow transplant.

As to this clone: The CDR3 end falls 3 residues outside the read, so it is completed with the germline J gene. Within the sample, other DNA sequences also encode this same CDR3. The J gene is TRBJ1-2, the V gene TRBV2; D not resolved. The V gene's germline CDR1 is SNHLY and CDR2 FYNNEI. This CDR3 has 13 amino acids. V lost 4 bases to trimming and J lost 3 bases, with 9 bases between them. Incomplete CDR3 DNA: TGTGCCAGCAGTGTTGGAGGGCACTATGGC. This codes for CASSVGGHYG. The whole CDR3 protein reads CASSVGGHYGYTF.

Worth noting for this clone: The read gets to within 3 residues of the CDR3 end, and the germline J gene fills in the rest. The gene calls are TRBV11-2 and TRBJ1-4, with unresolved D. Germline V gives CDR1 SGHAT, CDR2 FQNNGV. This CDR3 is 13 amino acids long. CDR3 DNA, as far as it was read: TGTGCCAGCAGCTTAGACGCGGGGAGGAAA. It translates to CASSLDAGRK. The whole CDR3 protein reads CASSLDAGRKLFF.

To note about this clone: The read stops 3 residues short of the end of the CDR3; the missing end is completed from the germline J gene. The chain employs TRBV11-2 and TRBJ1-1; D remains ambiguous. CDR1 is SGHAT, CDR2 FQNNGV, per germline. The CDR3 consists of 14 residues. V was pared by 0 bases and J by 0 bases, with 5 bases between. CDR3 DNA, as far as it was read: TGTGCCAGCAGCTTAGAGCCGGTGAACACTGAA. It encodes CASSLEPVNTE. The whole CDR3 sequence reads CASSLEPVNTEAFF.

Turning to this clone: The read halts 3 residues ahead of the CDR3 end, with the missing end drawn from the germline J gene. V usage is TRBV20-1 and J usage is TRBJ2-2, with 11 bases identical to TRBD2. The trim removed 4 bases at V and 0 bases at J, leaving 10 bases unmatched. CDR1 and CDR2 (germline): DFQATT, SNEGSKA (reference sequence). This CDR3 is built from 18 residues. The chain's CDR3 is CSATGTGTSGPNTGELFF. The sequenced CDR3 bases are TGCAGTGCTACGGGCACCGGGACTAGCGGCCCGAACACCGGGGAG.

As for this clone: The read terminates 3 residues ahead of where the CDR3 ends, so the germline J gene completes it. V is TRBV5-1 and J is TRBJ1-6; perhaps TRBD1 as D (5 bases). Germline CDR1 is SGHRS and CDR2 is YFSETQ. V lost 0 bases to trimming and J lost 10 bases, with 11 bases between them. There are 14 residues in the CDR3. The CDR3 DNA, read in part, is TGCGCCAGCAGCTTGGCAGGGTATGGGTCACCC. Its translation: CASSLAGYGSP. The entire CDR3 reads CASSLAGYGSPLHF.

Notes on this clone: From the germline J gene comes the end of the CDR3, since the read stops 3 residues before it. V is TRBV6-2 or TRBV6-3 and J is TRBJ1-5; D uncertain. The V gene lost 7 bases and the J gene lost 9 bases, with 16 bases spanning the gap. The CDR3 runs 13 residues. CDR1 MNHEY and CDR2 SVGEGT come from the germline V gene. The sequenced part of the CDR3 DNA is TGTGCCAGCAAAGAGTCGGGGAGTTGGCCC. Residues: CASKESGSWP. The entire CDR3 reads CASKESGSWPQHF.

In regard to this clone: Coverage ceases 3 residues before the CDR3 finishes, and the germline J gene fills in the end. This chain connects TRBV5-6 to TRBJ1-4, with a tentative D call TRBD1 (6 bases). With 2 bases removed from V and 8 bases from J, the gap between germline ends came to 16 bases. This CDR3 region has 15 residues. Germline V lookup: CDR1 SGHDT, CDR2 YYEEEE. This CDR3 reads CASSFRSTRGEKLFF. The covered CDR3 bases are TGTGCCAGCAGCTTTAGATCTACAAGGGGGGAAAAA.

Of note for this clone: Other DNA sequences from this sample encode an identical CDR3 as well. CDR3 DNA (partial): TGTGCCAGCAGCCAAACAGGGGCCGGAAACACC. Amino acids: CASSQTGAGNT. The CDR3 reads in full as CASSQTGAGNTIYF. J is TRBJ1-3 and V is TRBV7-9; 7 bases fit TRBD1. The CDR3 end lies 3 residues beyond the end of the read and is filled in from the germline J gene. The germline CDR1 and CDR2 sequences are SEHNR and FQNEAQ (reference sequence). V lost 5 bases and J lost 4; bases outside the gene matches: 5. CDR3 length: 14 residues.

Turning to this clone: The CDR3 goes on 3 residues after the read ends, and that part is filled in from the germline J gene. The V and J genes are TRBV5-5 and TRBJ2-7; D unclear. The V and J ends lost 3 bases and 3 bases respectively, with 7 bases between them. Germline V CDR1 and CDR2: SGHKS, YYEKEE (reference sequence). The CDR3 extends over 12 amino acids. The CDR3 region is CASSYFNYEQYF. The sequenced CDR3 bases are TGTGCCAGCAGCTACTTCAACTACGAG.

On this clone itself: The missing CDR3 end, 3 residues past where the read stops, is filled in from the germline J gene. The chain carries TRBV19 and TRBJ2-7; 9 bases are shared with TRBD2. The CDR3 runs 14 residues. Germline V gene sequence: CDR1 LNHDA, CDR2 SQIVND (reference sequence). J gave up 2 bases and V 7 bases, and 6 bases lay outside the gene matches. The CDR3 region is CASNQRGAAYEQYF. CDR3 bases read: TGTGCCAGTAACCAGCGGGGGGCCGCCTACGAG. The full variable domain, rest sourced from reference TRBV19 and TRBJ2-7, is DGGITQSPKYLFRKEGQNVTLSCEQNLNHDAMYWYRQDPGQGLRLIYYSQIVNDFQKGDIAEGYSVSREKKESFPLTVTSAQKNPTAFYLCASNQRGAAYEQYFGPGTRLTVT.

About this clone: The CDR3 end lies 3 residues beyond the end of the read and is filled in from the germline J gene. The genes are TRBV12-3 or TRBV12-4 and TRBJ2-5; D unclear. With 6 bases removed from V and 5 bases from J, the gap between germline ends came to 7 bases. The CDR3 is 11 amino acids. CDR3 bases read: TGTGCCAGCAGCGTCCTTGAGACC. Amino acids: CASSVLET. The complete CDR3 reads CASSVLETQYF.